This section outlines one T cell receptor (beta chain) sequence together with its context. Its matching antigen is unknown. This sample is drawn from a study of cytomegalovirus exposure and HLA in healthy donors. Whole-study results and caveats: What a later analysis reportedly showed was that an Asian-associated ancestry cluster had fewer N-insertions than the roughly 670-donor mean.

Germline CDR1 is SGHAT and CDR2 is FQNNGV. CDR3 size: 16 residues. V shed 2 bases and J 4 bases; nucleotides not matched to a gene: 7. 13 Jbeta primers and 60 Vbeta primers were used for the PCR. Produced via immunoSEQ multiplex PCR; TCRdb's table is partial and in-frame only. The profile covers roughly 100,000 clones, with nearly 65% appearing a single time and more than 4.5% taken by the ten largest. Sequenced input: PBMCs. The chain uses TRBV11-2 and TRBJ2-1; 8 bases fit TRBD2. The TCR originated in a human donor in good health. The CDR3 DNA is TGTGCCAGCAGCTTACTAGCGGGTCCCCGTTACAATGAGCAGTTCTTC. Encoded protein: CASSLLAGPRYNEQFF.